Described below is a single T cell receptor beta chain sequence and its context. It lacks a known antigen. No clone much larger than this one lies a single base away; base qualities are absent. Patients with uncontrolled infections, other autoimmune diseases, pregnancy or lactation were excluded. Diagnoses were established on the basis of clinical symptoms, serum thyroxine and TRAb, thyroid ultrasound, and orbital computed tomography. Total RNA was extracted with Trizol reagent, and quality was checked on an Agilent 2100 Bioanalyzer. Reading the germline V gene (reference sequence) gives CDR1 LNHNV and CDR2 YYDKDF. The CDR3 contains 16 residues, cysteine and phenylalanine counted. Only the CDR3 region is kept as DNA, spanning 48 bases read in frame from base 1. V is cut by 5 bases and J by 5 bases, and the space between the germline ends is 21 bases. The TCR beta CDR3 regions were amplified from RNA transcripts. A first-round RT-PCR of the TCR CDR3 used the HTBI primer set with the Qiagen OneStep RT-PCR kit. The libraries were constructed in a second round of multiplex PCR and then size-selected and purified. The libraries were sequenced on an Illumina HiSeq2000 using paired-end 100 bp reads. Regarding the original processing steps: Raw data were processed with SOAPnuke, discarding reads with adapters, uncalled bases, mean Phred below 15, or no exact constant-primer or identifier match. COPE v1.2.5 was used to merge the high-quality paired reads, and each unique nucleotide sequence was defined as a clonotype. Clonotypes were aligned to IMGT TRBV, TRBD and TRBJ reference segments using MiTCR v1.1. The analysis included only V-J combinations with a frequency above 0.0001, which together covered around 99% of the repertoires. A TCS score was defined as the ratio of F50 (clonal expansion) to E x V (chaos), with BLOSUM62-based TCRdist applied between CDR3 peptides within each V-J. Welch's t-statistics and random forest reduced roughly 540 V-J features to about 13, which were used in a naive Bayes classifier (R e1071). The Morisita-Horn index was used to measure how similar the thyroid and blood repertoires were. TCRdb ran its own pipeline on the public reads, namely fastp trimming at Q25 and MiXCR clone calling, and kept in-frame beta chains. CDR3 protein sequences are deduplicated, and each keeps its most common genes and DNA. The V and J calls and clone size are TCRdb's, not the authors'. The sample records 550,000 to 600,000 distinct CDR3 sequences, approximately 44% of which are singletons. Together, the top ten hold around 20% of the sample.

These data are taken from a study of T cells in Graves' hyperthyroidism and ophthalmopathy (dated by TCRdb to the late 2010s). Concerning the study at large: To identify distinguishing TCR V-J signatures, a discovery cohort of roughly 100 patients was used, comprising 40 to 45 with Graves' ophthalmopathy and around 57 with stable Graves' hyperthyroidism. Prospective prediction of ophthalmopathy was tested in an independent validation cohort of fewer than 20 hyperthyroidism patients and 15 to 17 patients who later progressed to ophthalmopathy. The 100 discovery patients were divided at random into training and test sets in a 7:3 ratio. Thyroid tissue and blood T-cell repertoires from several Graves' hyperthyroidism patients were also compared in the study. After sampling, hyperthyroidism patients received methimazole starting at 30 mg daily, and ophthalmopathy patients received high-dose intravenous methylprednisolone. According to the paper, TCR Vbeta CDR3 sequencing was carried out on more than 120 peripheral blood samples, which came from fewer than 50 ophthalmopathy, under 80 hyperthyroidism and 17 progressor patients.

Paper-wide results and their limitations: In cross-validation, a model built on a 13 V-J signature told ophthalmopathy apart from stable hyperthyroidism with approximately 90% sensitivity and about 81% specificity, and in testing the same model reached 80%/75%. Blood samples also contained most of the expanded thyroid clonotypes (frequency above 0.001), which suggests that blood repertoires may reflect thyroid immune responses. No statistical method was used to set the sample size in advance, and investigators knew the group allocation. In validation, the model predicted progression to ophthalmopathy a median of about 5.9 months before onset, with roughly 68% sensitivity and 72.22% specificity.

In this chain, TRBV15 is recombined with TRBJ1-1; possibly the D gene is TRBD1, per 6 matching bases. This TCR was sampled from an adult woman with Graves' disease, either hyperthyroidism or ophthalmopathy (not recorded which). Sequences were obtained from peripheral blood or thyroid tissue (not recorded which). The base sequence is TGTGCCACCAGCGTGGGGGCAGGGGAGGCTAGGACTGAAGCTTTCTTT. Its protein is CATSVGAGEARTEAFF.